This is a list of T cell receptor beta chains from one sample in a study of regulatory T cells in long-lasting Graves disease. Each CDR3 protein is one row after TCRdb ran MiXCR on the multiplex PCR reads. The sample holds 310,000 or so distinct CDR3 sequences, 20% to 25% seen once. The sequences come from peripheral blood mononuclear cells (PBMCs), collected when the disease was refractory, from a patient treated with antithyroid drugs. Receptors were obtained from a female donor with Graves disease. Both conserved end residues are part of each CDR3. The order of the fields is J gene, clone size, V gene, D gene, CDR3 DNA, CDR3 protein. A D gene is named only where the DNA matches it firmly. A clone size is listed for some rows: how often the clone was seen (once, few, many), or a class if it is expanded.

TRBJ1-1 . TRBV29-1 . TGCAGCGTGTACAGGGATGCAGCTGAAGCTTTCTTT CSVYRDAAEAFF
TRBJ1-6 few TRBV2 . TGTGCCGCGGCGGACAGCGTCTCGACACCCCTCCACTTT CAAADSVSTPLHF
TRBJ2-5 many TRBV15 TRBD1 TGTGCCACCAGTCCCCGGGACAGCGATATTGAGACCCAGTACTTC CATSPRDSDIETQYF
TRBJ2-6 . TRBV9 . TGTGCCAGCAGTCAAGGGGCCAACGTCCTGACTTTC CASSQGANVLTF
TRBJ1-1 many TRBV28 . TGTGCCAGCAGTTTGGTTGTTGGAGTAGGCACTGAAGCTTTCTTT CASSLVVGVGTEAFF
TRBJ2-2 once TRBV19 TRBD2 TGTGCCAGTAGTACCCCGGGACTAGCGAACACCGGGGAGCTGTTTTTT CASSTPGLANTGELFF
TRBJ2-7 . TRBV20-1 TRBD2 TGCAGTGCTAGAGATCTAGGTAGGGAGACTAGCGGCTACGAGCAGTACTTC CSARDLGRETSGYEQYF
TRBJ2-7 many TRBV12-3/TRBV12-4 . TGTGCCAGCGGTAGACTAGGCAACGAGCAGTACTTC CASGRLGNEQYF
TRBJ2-1 few TRBV18 . TGTGCCAGCTCACCATCCCAAAACAATGAGCAGTTCTTC CASSPSQNNEQFF
TRBJ2-4 many TRBV12-3/TRBV12-4 TRBD2 TGTGCCAGCAGTTTACTAGCGGGAGACCTACTAGCCAAAAACATTCAGTACTTC CASSLLAGDLLAKNIQYF
TRBJ2-2 many TRBV20-1 TRBD2 TGCAGTGCTCAGACTAGCTCGAACACCGGGGAGCTGTTTTTT CSAQTSSNTGELFF
TRBJ1-2 many TRBV28 . TGTGCCAGCGGCAAGGTTCGCTATGGCTACACCTTC CASGKVRYGYTF
TRBJ1-2 . TRBV4-1 . TGCGCCAGCAGCCTAGAAAACAGCATGACCTATGGCTACACCTTC CASSLENSMTYGYTF
TRBJ1-2 many TRBV2 TRBD1 TGTGCCGGAGGACAGGGGGCTGACGGCTACACCTTC CAGGQGADGYTF
TRBJ2-7 . TRBV6-1 TRBD2 TGTGCCAGCAGGAACCCAGCGGGACCGGGTTACGAGCAGTACTTC CASRNPAGPGYEQYF
TRBJ2-2 few TRBV3-1 . TGTGCCAGCAGCCAACCCAGCTATTTTAACACCGGGGAGCTGTTTTTT CASSQPSYFNTGELFF
TRBJ2-5 few TRBV20-1 TRBD1 TGCAGTACCAATGGACAGGGGCTGGAGACCCAGTACTTC CSTNGQGLETQYF
TRBJ2-7 many TRBV28 . TGTGCCAGCAGTTGGGGCAGGGTCTACGAGCAGTACTTC CASSWGRVYEQYF
TRBJ1-2 . TRBV7-2 . TGTGCCAGCAGCCCACACACAGGGATTGGGGCAGGTTATGGCTACACCTTC CASSPHTGIGAGYGYTF
TRBJ2-7 . TRBV12-3/TRBV12-4 TRBD2 TGTGCCAGCAGTTTAGGAGGCGCTAGCGGGGGACGGGGGCAGTACTTC CASSLGGASGGRGQYF
TRBJ1-6 . TRBV7-2 . TGTGCCTGCAGCAGACCGGGACTGTATAATTCACCCCTCCACTTT CACSRPGLYNSPLHF
TRBJ2-1 many TRBV6-2/TRBV6-3 . TGTGCCAGCAGCCCGACAGTTAACAATGAGCAGTTCTTC CASSPTVNNEQFF
TRBJ2-7 many TRBV5-1 TRBD2 TGCGCCAGCAGCCAACGCGGACTAGCGGAGTACGAGCAGTACTTC CASSQRGLAEYEQYF
TRBJ2-7 few TRBV9 TRBD1 TGTGCCAGCAGCGAGGACAGGGGGGCCTACGAGCAGTACTTC CASSEDRGAYEQYF
TRBJ2-6 many TRBV7-3 . TGTGCCAGCAGCCCAAGGGGTTCCTCTGGGGCCAACGTCCTGACTTTC CASSPRGSSGANVLTF